This TCR beta chain was documented in a study of tumor T cells in aggressive B-cell lymphoma. Profiled with immunoSEQ multiplex PCR; TCRdb holds only in-frame clones, not every one. The data hold 1,800 or so clones, with around 83% observed a single time. This CDR3 has 15 residues. CDR1 and CDR2 from the germline V gene are ENHRY and SYGVKD. Trimming stripped 8 bases from V and 3 bases from J, with 20 bases between. Sample: tumor tissue. This clonotype was sampled from an adult with diffuse large B cell lymphoma. This chain joins TRBV10-3 and TRBJ2-7; perhaps TRBD1 as D (6 bases). Written as DNA, the CDR3 is TGTGCCATCTCCGGGTGGGACACTCAACACTACGAGCAGTACTTC. The encoded protein is CAISGWDTQHYEQYF.